The rows below give T cell receptor beta chains drawn from one sample of a study of molecular identifiers for immune sequencing clone quantification. Each CDR3 protein gets one entry after TCRdb re-called the PCR reads with MiXCR. The sample gives about 640,000 distinct CDR3 sequences, around 20% of which show up once; 0.85% is in the top ten. Sequenced material: naive CD8+ T cells from blood, with Jurkat cell RNA spiked in. These receptor sequences come from a human donor in good health. Some libraries in this study had Jurkat cell RNA spiked in. The CDR3 runs from the conserved cysteine through the conserved F or W. The D gene is left open where the match is weak. Clone sizes are given selectively: once, few, many, or a class where the clone is expanded.

D: TRBD2
V: TRBV3-1
size: -
J: TRBJ2-3
DNA: TGTGCCAGCAGCCCGGGACTAGCGGGGGGGCCAGCAGATACGCAGTATTTT
CDR3: CASSPGLAGGPADTQYF

D: TRBD2
V: TRBV2
size: many
J: TRBJ2-3
DNA: TGTGCCAGCAGGGGTTGGGTAGCGGGAGAGTCCGAGAAGGTAACAGATACGCAGTATTTT
CDR3: CASRGWVAGESEKVTDTQYF

D: TRBD2
V: TRBV10-3
size: few
J: TRBJ2-3
DNA: TGTGCCATCAGTGAGTCGATCGCGGGGGGCATGGCAGATACGCAGTATTTT
CDR3: CAISESIAGGMADTQYF

D: TRBD1
V: TRBV27
size: -
J: TRBJ2-7
DNA: TGTGCCACAACGGACAGGGGATACGAGCAGTACTTC
CDR3: CATTDRGYEQYF

D: -
V: TRBV5-4
size: many
J: TRBJ1-1
DNA: TGTGCCAGCAGCTTGGGGGGACTGGGCGACACTGAAGCTTTCTTT
CDR3: CASSLGGLGDTEAFF

D: -
V: TRBV5-1
size: many
J: TRBJ2-3
DNA: TGCGCCAGCAGCTTCACCGAAGCAGATACGCAGTATTTT
CDR3: CASSFTEADTQYF

D: -
V: TRBV7-9
size: many
J: TRBJ1-2
DNA: TGTGCCAGCAGCTTAGTGACCGAAGCCACCTATGGCTACACCTTC
CDR3: CASSLVTEATYGYTF

D: -
V: TRBV25-1
size: many
J: TRBJ2-7
DNA: TGTGCCAGCAGCGGGTTGATAGGGCGAGAGCAGTACTTC
CDR3: CASSGLIGREQYF

D: TRBD1
V: TRBV4-1
size: few
J: TRBJ2-7
DNA: TGCGCCAGCAGCCCCGACCGGACAGGGTACTACGAGCAGTACTTC
CDR3: CASSPDRTGYYEQYF

D: -
V: TRBV7-9
size: -
J: TRBJ1-2
DNA: TGTGCCAGCAACCCCCACGACGGGGCGCGCATGACTAACTATGGCTACACCTTC
CDR3: CASNPHDGARMTNYGYTF

D: -
V: TRBV7-9
size: many
J: TRBJ2-3
DNA: TGTGCCAGCAGCTTAGACAAAGATACGCAGTATTTT
CDR3: CASSLDKDTQYF

D: -
V: TRBV27
size: -
J: TRBJ1-1
DNA: TGTGCCAGCAGTTTAGCAGGGGCGAGTCACACTGAAGCTTTCTTT
CDR3: CASSLAGASHTEAFF

D: TRBD2
V: TRBV27
size: few
J: TRBJ2-7
DNA: TGTGCCAGCAGTTTTGTTAGCGGGAGGTCCTACGAGCAGTACTTC
CDR3: CASSFVSGRSYEQYF

D: -
V: TRBV7-2
size: -
J: TRBJ2-1
DNA: TGTGCCAGCACCCAGGAGGGGCCCTACAATGAGCAGTTCTTC
CDR3: CASTQEGPYNEQFF

D: -
V: TRBV19
size: many
J: TRBJ2-3
DNA: TGTGCCAGCCCACGAAGGGCAGGGAGGAGGACAGATACGCAGTATTTT
CDR3: CASPRRAGRRTDTQYF

D: -
V: TRBV4-3
size: many
J: TRBJ2-7
DNA: TGCGCCAGCAGCCACTCCGGGGCAGAACCCTACGAGCAGTACTTC
CDR3: CASSHSGAEPYEQYF

D: TRBD2
V: TRBV27
size: many
J: TRBJ2-1
DNA: TGTGCCAGCAACAGAGCGGGGACCTACAATGAGCAGTTCTTC
CDR3: CASNRAGTYNEQFF

D: -
V: TRBV4-1
size: many
J: TRBJ2-7
DNA: TGCGCCAGCAGCCAGGGCCCGGCCTACGAGCAGTACTTC
CDR3: CASSQGPAYEQYF

D: TRBD1
V: TRBV9
size: -
J: TRBJ2-3
DNA: TGTGCCAGTAGCGTAGGACAGGGCGACACAGTTACGCAGTATTTT
CDR3: CASSVGQGDTVTQYF

D: TRBD1
V: TRBV28
size: many
J: TRBJ1-4
DNA: TGTGCCAGCAGTTCCAACAATTTTCTCGACAGGGATGATAATGAAAAACTGTTTTTT
CDR3: CASSSNNFLDRDDNEKLFF

D: -
V: TRBV21-1
size: -
J: TRBJ2-4
DNA: TGTGCCAGCAGCAAGGAGAGAAAGGGACTAGCGGGGGATTTTCTAGCCAAAAACATTCAGTACTTC
CDR3: CASSKERKGLAGDFLAKNIQYF

D: TRBD1
V: TRBV28
size: -
J: TRBJ2-5
DNA: TGTGCCAGCAGTTTGCAACAGGGGGCCCAAGGGGGGACCCAGTACTTC
CDR3: CASSLQQGAQGGTQYF

D: -
V: TRBV7-9
size: few
J: TRBJ1-2
DNA: TGTGCCAGCACCCCCGTGACGCCCACTACATATGGCTACACCTTC
CDR3: CASTPVTPTTYGYTF

D: TRBD2
V: TRBV24-1
size: many
J: TRBJ2-1
DNA: TGTGCCACCAGTGACGATATGGCGGGAGGGGTTTACAATGAGCAGTTCTTC
CDR3: CATSDDMAGGVYNEQFF

D: -
V: TRBV12-3/TRBV12-4
size: many
J: TRBJ1-1
DNA: TGTGCCAGCAGTTTACCGGGGATAGAAGCTTTCTTT
CDR3: CASSLPGIEAFF

D: -
V: TRBV29-1
size: many
J: TRBJ1-2
DNA: TGCAGCGTTGGGACCGTATATGGCTACACCTTC
CDR3: CSVGTVYGYTF

D: -
V: TRBV2
size: -
J: TRBJ2-5
DNA: TGTGCCAGCAGCGCCGCCAAACAAGAGACCCAGTACTTC
CDR3: CASSAAKQETQYF

D: TRBD2
V: TRBV3-1
size: -
J: TRBJ2-5
DNA: TGTGCCAGCAGCCAAGACCTTAGCGGGGGGCCAGAGGCCCAGTACTTC
CDR3: CASSQDLSGGPEAQYF

D: -
V: TRBV6-2/TRBV6-3
size: -
J: TRBJ1-2
DNA: TGTGCCAGCAGCTTACTGGACAGCCGGAATGGGGGCTACACCTTC
CDR3: CASSLLDSRNGGYTF

D: -
V: TRBV5-6
size: -
J: TRBJ2-7
DNA: TGTGCCAGCAGCTTGTGGGGGGGCGGGGGAAACCTCTACGAGCAGTACTTC
CDR3: CASSLWGGGGNLYEQYF

D: TRBD1
V: TRBV30
size: -
J: TRBJ1-2
DNA: TGTGCCCAGCCAGGTGCAGGGGGAAATGGCTACACCTTC
CDR3: CAQPGAGGNGYTF

D: TRBD2
V: TRBV27
size: many
J: TRBJ2-7
DNA: TGTGCCAGCAGGGGACTAGCGGGGCTATCCCACGAGCAGTACTTC
CDR3: CASRGLAGLSHEQYF

D: -
V: TRBV30
size: many
J: TRBJ1-1
DNA: TGTGCCTGGAGACCGGACGTTCGGGTTGAAGCTTTCTTT
CDR3: CAWRPDVRVEAFF

D: TRBD2
V: TRBV28
size: -
J: TRBJ2-5
DNA: TGTGCCAGCAGCTGGGGGGGGGAAGAGACCCAGTACTTC
CDR3: CASSWGGEETQYF

D: -
V: TRBV7-9
size: few
J: TRBJ2-7
DNA: TGTGCCAGCAGCTTAGAAAGGCCCGGACAACCTTGGCGGGAGCAGTACTTC
CDR3: CASSLERPGQPWREQYF

D: -
V: TRBV28
size: -
J: TRBJ1-1
DNA: TGTGCCAGCAGGCCCGGGGGGGCCGGCAACACTGAAGCTTTCTTT
CDR3: CASRPGGAGNTEAFF

D: -
V: TRBV27
size: few
J: TRBJ2-1
DNA: TGTGCCAGCAGTCTTGAGGGCGGAGGCGGCTACAATGAGCAGTTCTTC
CDR3: CASSLEGGGGYNEQFF

D: -
V: TRBV28
size: -
J: TRBJ1-5
DNA: TGTGCCAGCAGTTCTCAGGTTCAAGCTGGGACGGCTAATCAGCCCCAGCATTTT
CDR3: CASSSQVQAGTANQPQHF

D: -
V: TRBV19
size: -
J: TRBJ2-5
DNA: TGTGCCAGTAGTGCCTTCAGCGAGCAAGAGACCCAGTACTTC
CDR3: CASSAFSEQETQYF

D: TRBD1
V: TRBV19
size: few
J: TRBJ2-1
DNA: TGTGCCAGTAGTATGACAGGGGGTCTGAATGAGCAGTTCTTC
CDR3: CASSMTGGLNEQFF

D: -
V: TRBV5-1
size: many
J: TRBJ2-7
DNA: TGCGCCAGCAGCCACCCCGGTATCGACGAGCAGTACTTC
CDR3: CASSHPGIDEQYF

D: -
V: TRBV7-9
size: -
J: TRBJ1-2
DNA: TGTGCCAGCAGCTCCGACCTTCTATATGGCTACACCTTC
CDR3: CASSSDLLYGYTF

D: -
V: TRBV3-1
size: many
J: TRBJ1-1
DNA: TGTGCCAGCAGCATCAGGAGTGAGGGGACTGAAGCTTTCTTT
CDR3: CASSIRSEGTEAFF

D: -
V: TRBV7-9
size: -
J: TRBJ1-5
DNA: TGTGCCAGCAGCTTAGCCGGGGATAGCAATCTGCCCCAGCATTTT
CDR3: CASSLAGDSNLPQHF

D: TRBD2
V: TRBV2
size: -
J: TRBJ2-3
DNA: TGTGCCAGCACCGAGGGGGTACCGGCGGGGGGTTTCACAGATACGCAGTATTTT
CDR3: CASTEGVPAGGFTDTQYF

D: TRBD1
V: TRBV2
size: many
J: TRBJ2-6
DNA: TGTGCCAGCACGACAGGGTCAGGGGCCAACGTCCTGACTTTC
CDR3: CASTTGSGANVLTF

D: -
V: TRBV7-2
size: -
J: TRBJ2-7
DNA: TGTGCCAACAGCTTGGCCGGGACAAGCGAGCAGTACTTC
CDR3: CANSLAGTSEQYF

D: TRBD2
V: TRBV4-1
size: few
J: TRBJ2-3
DNA: TGCGCCAGCAGCCAAGAAGCGGGACGCACAGATACGCAGTATTTT
CDR3: CASSQEAGRTDTQYF

D: -
V: TRBV7-6
size: many
J: TRBJ2-5
DNA: TGTGCCAGCAGCTTAGAAGCGATACAAGAGACCCAGTACTTC
CDR3: CASSLEAIQETQYF

D: TRBD1
V: TRBV4-1
size: many
J: TRBJ1-1
DNA: TGCGCCAGCAGCCCAAGACAGGGATGGGTGAACACTGAAGCTTTCTTT
CDR3: CASSPRQGWVNTEAFF

D: TRBD2
V: TRBV3-1
size: -
J: TRBJ2-1
DNA: TGTGCCAGCAGATTAGGGACTAGCGGGAGCTATGAGCAGTCCTTC
CDR3: CASRLGTSGSYEQSF

D: TRBD2
V: TRBV12-3/TRBV12-4
size: many
J: TRBJ2-2
DNA: TGTGCCAGCAGCTTAGCGGGAGATTACACCGGGGAGCTGTTTTTT
CDR3: CASSLAGDYTGELFF

D: TRBD1
V: TRBV19
size: -
J: TRBJ2-7
DNA: TGTGCCAGTAGTATTGGACAGGGCGGATCCTACGAGCAGTACTTC
CDR3: CASSIGQGGSYEQYF